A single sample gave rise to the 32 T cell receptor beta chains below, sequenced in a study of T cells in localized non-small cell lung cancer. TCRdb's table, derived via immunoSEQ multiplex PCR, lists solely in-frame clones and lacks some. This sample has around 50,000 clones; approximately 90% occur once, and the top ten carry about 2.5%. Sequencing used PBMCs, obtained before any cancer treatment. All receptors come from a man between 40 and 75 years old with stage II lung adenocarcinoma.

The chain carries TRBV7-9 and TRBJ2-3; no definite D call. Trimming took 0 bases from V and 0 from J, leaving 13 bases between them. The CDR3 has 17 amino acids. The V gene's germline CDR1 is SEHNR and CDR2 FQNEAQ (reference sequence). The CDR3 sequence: CASSLAPPGLSTDTQYF. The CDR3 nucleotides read TGTGCCAGCAGCTTAGCGCCCCCGGGCCTTAGCACAGATACGCAGTATTTT. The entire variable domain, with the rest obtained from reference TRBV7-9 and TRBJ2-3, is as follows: DTGVSQNPRHKITKRGQNVTFRCDPISEHNRLYWYRQTLGQGPEFLTYFQNEAQLEKSRLLSDRFSAERPKGSFSTLEIQRTEQGDSAMYLCASSLAPPGLSTDTQYFGPGTRLTVL.

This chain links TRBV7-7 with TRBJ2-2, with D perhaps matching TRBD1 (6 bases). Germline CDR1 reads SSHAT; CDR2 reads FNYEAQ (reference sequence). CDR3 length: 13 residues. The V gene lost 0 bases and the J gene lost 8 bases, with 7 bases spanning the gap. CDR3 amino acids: CASSLAGTGELFF. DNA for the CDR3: TGTGCCAGCAGCTTAGCAGGGACAGGGGAGCTGTTTTTT.

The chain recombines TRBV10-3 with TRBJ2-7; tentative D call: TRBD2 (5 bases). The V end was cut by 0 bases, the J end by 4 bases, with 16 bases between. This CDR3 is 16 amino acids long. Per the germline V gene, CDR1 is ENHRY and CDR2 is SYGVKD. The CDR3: CAISESRSDTGYEQYF. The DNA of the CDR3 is TGTGCCATCAGTGAGTCGAGATCCGATACGGGATACGAGCAGTACTTC.

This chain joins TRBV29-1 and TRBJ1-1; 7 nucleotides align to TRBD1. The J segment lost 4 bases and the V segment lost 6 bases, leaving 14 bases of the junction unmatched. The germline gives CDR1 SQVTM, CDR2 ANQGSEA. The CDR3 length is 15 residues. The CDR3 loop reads CSVAPASGGSTEAFF. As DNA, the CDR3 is TGCAGCGTAGCCCCCGCCTCAGGGGGGAGCACTGAAGCTTTCTTT.

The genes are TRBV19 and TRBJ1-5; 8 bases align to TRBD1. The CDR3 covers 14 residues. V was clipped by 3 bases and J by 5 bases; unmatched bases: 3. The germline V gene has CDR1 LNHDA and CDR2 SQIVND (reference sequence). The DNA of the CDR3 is TGTGCCAGTAGTATTCACAGGGGGGATCAGCCCCAGCATTTT. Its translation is CASSIHRGDQPQHF.

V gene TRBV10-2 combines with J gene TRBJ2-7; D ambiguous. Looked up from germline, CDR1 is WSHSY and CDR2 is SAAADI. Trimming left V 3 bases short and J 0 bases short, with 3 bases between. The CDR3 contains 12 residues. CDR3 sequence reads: CASSDISYEQYV. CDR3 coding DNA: TGCGCCAGCAGTGACATCTCCTACGAGCAGTACGTC.

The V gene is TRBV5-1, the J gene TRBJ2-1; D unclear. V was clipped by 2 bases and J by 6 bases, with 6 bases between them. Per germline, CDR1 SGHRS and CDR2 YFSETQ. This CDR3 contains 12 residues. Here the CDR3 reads CASSLWGNEQFF. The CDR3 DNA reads TGCGCCAGCAGCTTATGGGGCAATGAGCAGTTCTTC.

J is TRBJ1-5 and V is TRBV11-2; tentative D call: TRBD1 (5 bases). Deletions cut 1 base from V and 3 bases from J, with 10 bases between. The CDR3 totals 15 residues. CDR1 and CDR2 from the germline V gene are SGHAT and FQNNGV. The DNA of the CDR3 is TGTGCCAGCAGCTTAGGGCAGGGCCTCAATCAGCCCCAGCATTTT. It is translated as CASSLGQGLNQPQHF.

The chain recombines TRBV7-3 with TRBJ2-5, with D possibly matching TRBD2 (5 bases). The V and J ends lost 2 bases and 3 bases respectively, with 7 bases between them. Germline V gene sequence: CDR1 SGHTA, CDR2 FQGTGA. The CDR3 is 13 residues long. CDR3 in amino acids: CASSLAREETQYF. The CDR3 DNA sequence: TGTGCCAGCAGCTTAGCGAGGGAAGAGACCCAGTACTTC.

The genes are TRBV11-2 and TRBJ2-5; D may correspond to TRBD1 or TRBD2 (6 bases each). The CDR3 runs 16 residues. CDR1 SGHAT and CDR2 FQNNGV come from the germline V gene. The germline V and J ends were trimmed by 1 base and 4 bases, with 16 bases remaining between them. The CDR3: CASSLVSGAGSETQYF. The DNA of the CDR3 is TGTGCCAGCAGCTTAGTGTCGGGGGCAGGGTCAGAGACCCAGTACTTC.

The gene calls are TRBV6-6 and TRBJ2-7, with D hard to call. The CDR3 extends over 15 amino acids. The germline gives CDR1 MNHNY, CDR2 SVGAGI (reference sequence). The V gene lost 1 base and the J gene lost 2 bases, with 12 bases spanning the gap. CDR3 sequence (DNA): TGTGCCAGCAGTTACTTAGAGTACGTAGCCTACGAGCAGTACGTC. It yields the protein CASSYLEYVAYEQYV.

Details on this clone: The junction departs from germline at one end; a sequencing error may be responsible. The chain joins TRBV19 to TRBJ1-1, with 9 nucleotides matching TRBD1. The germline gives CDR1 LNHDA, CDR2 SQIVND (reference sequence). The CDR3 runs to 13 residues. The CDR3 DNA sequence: TGTGCCAGTAGTGTAGACCCGGGACAGGGTGCTTTCTTT. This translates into CASSVDPGQGAFF.

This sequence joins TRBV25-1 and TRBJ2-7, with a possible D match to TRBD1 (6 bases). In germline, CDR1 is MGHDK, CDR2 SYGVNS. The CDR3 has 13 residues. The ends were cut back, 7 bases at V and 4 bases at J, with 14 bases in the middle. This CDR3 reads CASTANDRYEQYV. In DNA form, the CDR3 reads TGTGCCAGCACCGCTAATGACAGGTACGAGCAGTACGTC.

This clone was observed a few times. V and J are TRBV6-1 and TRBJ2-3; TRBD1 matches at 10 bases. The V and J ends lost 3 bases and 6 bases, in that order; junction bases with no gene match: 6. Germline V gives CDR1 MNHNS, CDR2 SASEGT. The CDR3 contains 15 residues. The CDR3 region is CASSDRTGGDDTQYF. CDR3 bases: TGTGCCAGCAGTGATAGGACAGGGGGTGACGATACGCAGTATTTT.

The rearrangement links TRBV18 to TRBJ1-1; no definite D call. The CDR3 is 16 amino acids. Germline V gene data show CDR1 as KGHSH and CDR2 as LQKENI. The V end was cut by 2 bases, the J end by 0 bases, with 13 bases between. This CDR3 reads CASSPVFGLLNTEAFF. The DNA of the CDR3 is TGTGCCAGCTCACCAGTTTTCGGGCTTCTGAACACTGAAGCTTTCTTT.

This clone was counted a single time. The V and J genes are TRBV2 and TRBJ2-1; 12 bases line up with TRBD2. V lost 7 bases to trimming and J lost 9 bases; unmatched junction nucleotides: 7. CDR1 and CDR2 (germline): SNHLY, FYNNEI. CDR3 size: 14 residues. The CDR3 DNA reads TGTGCCAGCACCCCGACTAGCGGGGGAGGTGAGCAGTTCTTC. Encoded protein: CASTPTSGGGEQFF.

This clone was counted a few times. This CDR3 reads CASSMWASSMNTEAFF. The DNA of the CDR3 is TGTGCCAGTAGTATGTGGGCCTCCAGCATGAACACTGAAGCTTTCTTT. The chain is built from TRBV19 and TRBJ1-1, with unresolved D. The V end lost 3 bases, the J end lost 0 bases, and 14 bases lay between the germline ends. Germline V lookup: CDR1 LNHDA, CDR2 SQIVND (reference sequence). This CDR3 has 16 residues.

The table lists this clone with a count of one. In DNA, the CDR3 is TGTGCCAGCAGAAGTTCCACCTTGCATGGCTACACCTTC. It is translated as CASRSSTLHGYTF. The gene calls are TRBV6-5 and TRBJ1-2; D unclear. Germline V CDR1 and CDR2: MNHEY, SVGAGI. The CDR3 is 13 residues long. V dropped 6 bases and J dropped 6 bases, with 14 bases sitting between them.

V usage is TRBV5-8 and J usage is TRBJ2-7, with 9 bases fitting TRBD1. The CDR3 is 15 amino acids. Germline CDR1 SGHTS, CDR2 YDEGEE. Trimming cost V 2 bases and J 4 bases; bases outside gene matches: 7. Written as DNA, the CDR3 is TGTGCCAGCAGCTTTGCCGCTGGGACAGGGTACGAGCAGTACTTC. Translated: CASSFAAGTGYEQYF.

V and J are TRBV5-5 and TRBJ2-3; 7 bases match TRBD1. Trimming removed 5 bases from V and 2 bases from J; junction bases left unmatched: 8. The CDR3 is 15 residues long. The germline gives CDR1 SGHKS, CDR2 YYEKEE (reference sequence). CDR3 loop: CASSRDRGFTDTQYF. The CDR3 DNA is TGTGCCAGCAGTCGGGACAGAGGCTTCACAGATACGCAGTATTTT. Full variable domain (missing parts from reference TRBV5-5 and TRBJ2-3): DAGVTQSPTHLIKTRGQQVTLRCSPISGHKSVSWYQQVLGQGPQFIFQYYEKEERGRGNFPDRFSARQFPNYSSELNVNALLLGDSALYLCASSRDRGFTDTQYFGPGTRLTVL.

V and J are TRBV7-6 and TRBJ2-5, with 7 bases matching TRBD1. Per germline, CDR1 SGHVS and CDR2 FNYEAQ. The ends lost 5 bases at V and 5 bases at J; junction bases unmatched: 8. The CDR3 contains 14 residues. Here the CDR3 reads CASSARQGGETQYF. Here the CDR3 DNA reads TGTGCCAGCAGCGCCCGACAGGGCGGGGAGACCCAGTACTTC.

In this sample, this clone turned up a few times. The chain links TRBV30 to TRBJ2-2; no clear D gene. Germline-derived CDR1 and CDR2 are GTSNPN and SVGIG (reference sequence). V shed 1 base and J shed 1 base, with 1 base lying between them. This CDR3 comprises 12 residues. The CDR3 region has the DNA TGTGCCTGGAGTGGGAACACCGGGGAGCTGTTTTTT. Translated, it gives CAWSGNTGELFF.

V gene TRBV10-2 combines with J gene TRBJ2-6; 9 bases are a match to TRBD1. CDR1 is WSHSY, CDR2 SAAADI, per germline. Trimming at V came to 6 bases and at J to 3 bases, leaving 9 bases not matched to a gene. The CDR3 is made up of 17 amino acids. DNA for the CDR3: TGCGCCAGCAGGTGGGGGACAGGGCAAGTTGGGGCCAACGTCCTGACTTTC. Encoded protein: CASRWGTGQVGANVLTF.

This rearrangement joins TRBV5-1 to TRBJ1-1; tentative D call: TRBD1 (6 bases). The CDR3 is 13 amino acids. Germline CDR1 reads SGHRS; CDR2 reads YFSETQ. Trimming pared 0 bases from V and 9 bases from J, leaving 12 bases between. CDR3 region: CASSLAGQSKAFF. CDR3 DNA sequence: TGCGCCAGCAGCTTGGCCGGACAGTCTAAAGCTTTCTTT.

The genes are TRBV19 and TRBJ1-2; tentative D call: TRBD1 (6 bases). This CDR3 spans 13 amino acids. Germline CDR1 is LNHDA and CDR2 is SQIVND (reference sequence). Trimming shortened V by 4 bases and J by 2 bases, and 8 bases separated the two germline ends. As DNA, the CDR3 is TGTGCCAGTAGTAAAGACAGGAACTATGGCTACACCTTC. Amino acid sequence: CASSKDRNYGYTF.

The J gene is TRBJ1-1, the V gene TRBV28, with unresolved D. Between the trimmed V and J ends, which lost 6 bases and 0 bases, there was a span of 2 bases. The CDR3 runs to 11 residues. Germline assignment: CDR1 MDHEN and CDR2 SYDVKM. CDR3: CASRMNTEAFF. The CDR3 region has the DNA TGTGCCAGCAGGATGAACACTGAAGCTTTCTTT.

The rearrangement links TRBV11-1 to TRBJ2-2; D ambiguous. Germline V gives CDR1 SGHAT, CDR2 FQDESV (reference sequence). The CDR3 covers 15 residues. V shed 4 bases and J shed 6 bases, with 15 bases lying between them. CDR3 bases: TGTGCCAGCAGCTCTCCCAAATGGGGTGCCGGGGAGCTGTTTTTT. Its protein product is CASSSPKWGAGELFF.

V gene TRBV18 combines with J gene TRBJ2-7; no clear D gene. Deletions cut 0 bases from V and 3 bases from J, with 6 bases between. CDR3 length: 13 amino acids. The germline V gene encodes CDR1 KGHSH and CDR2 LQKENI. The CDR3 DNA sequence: TGTGCCAGCTCACCACCCAGTCACTACGAGCAGTACTTC. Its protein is CASSPPSHYEQYF.

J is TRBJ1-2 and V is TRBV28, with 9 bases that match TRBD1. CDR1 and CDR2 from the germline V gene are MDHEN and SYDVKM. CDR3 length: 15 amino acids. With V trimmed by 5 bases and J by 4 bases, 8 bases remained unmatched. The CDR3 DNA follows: TGTGCCAGCAGTGGGACACAGGGGGCGCGCTATGGCTACACCTTC. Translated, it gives CASSGTQGARYGYTF.

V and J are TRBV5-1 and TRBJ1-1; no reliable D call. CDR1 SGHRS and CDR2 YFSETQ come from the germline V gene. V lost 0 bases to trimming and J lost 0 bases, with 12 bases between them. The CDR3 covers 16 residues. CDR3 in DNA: TGCGCCAGCAGCTTGGAGCCCCTCGGGGTGAACACTGAAGCTTTCTTT. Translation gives CASSLEPLGVNTEAFF. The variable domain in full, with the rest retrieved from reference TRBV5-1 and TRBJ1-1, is KAGVTQTPRYLIKTRGQQVTLSCSPISGHRSVSWYQQTPGQGLQFLFEYFSETQRNKGNFPGRFSGRQFSNSRSEMNVSTLELGDSALYLCASSLEPLGVNTEAFFGQGTRLTVV.

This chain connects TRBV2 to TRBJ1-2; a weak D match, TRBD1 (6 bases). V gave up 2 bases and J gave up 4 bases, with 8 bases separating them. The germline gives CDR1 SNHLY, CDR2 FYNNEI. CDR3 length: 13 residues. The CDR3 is CASSETGTYGYTF. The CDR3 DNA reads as TGTGCCAGCAGTGAAACAGGGACCTATGGCTACACCTTC.

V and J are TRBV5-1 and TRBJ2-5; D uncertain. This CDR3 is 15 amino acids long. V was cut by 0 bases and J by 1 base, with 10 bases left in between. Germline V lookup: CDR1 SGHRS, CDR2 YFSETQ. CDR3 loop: CASSLVEGSQETQYF. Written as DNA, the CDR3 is TGCGCCAGCAGCTTGGTAGAAGGGTCCCAAGAGACCCAGTACTTC.